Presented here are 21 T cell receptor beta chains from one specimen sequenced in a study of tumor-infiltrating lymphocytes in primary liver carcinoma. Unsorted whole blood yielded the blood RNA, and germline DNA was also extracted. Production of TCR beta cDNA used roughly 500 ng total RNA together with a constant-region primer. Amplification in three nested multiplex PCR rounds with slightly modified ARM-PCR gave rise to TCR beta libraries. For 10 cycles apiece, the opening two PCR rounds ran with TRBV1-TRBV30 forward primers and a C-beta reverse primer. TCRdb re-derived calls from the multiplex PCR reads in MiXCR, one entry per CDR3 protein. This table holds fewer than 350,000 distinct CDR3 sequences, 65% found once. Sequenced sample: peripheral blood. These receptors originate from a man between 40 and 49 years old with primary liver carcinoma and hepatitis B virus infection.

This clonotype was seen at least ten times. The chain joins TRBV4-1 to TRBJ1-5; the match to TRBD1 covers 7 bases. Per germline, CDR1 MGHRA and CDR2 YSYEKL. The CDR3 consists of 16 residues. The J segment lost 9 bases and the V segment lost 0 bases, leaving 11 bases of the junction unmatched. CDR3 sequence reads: CASSQDTRQGLRPQHF. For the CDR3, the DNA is TGCGCCAGCAGCCAAGATACGAGACAGGGACTTCGGCCCCAGCATTTT.

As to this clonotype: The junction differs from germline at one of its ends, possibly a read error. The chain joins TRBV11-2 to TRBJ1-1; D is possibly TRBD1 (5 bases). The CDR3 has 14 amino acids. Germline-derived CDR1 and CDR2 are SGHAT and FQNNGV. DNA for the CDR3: TGTGCCAGCAGCTTAGGATCCAGGGTTGGCGAAGCTCTCTTT. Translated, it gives CASSLGSRVGEALF.

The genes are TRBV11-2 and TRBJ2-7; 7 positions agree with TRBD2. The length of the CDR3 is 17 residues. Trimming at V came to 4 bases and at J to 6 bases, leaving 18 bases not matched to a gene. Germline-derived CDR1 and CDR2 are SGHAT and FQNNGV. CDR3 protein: CASSYDHARLAGREQYF. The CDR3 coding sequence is TGTGCCAGCAGCTACGATCACGCGCGACTAGCTGGCCGCGAGCAGTACTTC.

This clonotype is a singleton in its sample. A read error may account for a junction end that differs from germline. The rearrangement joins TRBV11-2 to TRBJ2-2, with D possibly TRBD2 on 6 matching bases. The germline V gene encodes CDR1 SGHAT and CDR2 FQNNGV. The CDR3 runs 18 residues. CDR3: CASSLARTLSANTREPFF. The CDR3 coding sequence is TGTGCCAGCAGCTTAGCCCGGACATTGTCCGCGAACACCCGGGAGCCGTTTTTT. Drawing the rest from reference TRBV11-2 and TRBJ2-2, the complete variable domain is EAGVAQSPRYKIIEKRQSVAFWCNPISGHATLYWYQQILGQGPKLLIQFQNNGVVDDSQLPKDRFSAERLKGVDSTLKIQPAKLEDSAVYLCASSLARTLSANTREPFFGEGSRLTVL.

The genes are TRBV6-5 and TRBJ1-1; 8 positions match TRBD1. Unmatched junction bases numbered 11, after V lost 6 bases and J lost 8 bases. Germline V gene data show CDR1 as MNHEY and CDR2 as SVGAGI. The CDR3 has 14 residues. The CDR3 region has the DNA TGTGCCAGCAGGGCGACAGGGGAGAGGGGGGAAGCTTTCTTT. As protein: CASRATGERGEAFF.

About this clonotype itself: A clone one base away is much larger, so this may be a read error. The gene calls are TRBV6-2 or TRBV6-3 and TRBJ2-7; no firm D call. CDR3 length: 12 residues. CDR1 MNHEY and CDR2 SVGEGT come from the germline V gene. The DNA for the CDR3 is TGTGCCAGCAGTTACGGGGTCTACGAGCGGTACTTC. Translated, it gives CASSYGVYERYF.

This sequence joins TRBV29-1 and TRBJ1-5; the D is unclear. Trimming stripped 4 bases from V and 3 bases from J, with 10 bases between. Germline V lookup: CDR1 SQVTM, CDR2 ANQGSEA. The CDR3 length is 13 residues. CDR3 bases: TGCAGCGTTGGGGATGCGGTCAATCAGCCCCAGCATTTT. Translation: CSVGDAVNQPQHF.

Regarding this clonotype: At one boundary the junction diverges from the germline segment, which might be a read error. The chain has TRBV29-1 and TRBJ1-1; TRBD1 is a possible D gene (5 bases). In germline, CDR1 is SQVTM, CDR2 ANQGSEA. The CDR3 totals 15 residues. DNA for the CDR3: TGCATCGTTGGGACGGCCAACCTCATGAACACTGAAGCTTCCTTT. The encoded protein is CIVGTANLMNTEASF.

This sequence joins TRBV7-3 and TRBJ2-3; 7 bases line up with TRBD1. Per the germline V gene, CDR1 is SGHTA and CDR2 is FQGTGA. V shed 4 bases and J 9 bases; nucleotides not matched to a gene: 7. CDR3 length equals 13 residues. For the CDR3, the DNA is TGTGCCAGCAGCTCCCACCCACAGGGGACGCAGTATTTT. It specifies CASSSHPQGTQYF.

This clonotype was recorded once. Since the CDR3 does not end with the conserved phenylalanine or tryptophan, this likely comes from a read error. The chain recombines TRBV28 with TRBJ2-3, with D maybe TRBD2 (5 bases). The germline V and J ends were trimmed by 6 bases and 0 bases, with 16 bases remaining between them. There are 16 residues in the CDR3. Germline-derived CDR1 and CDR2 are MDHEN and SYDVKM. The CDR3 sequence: CASRDWGSASTDTQYY. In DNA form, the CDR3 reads TGTGCCAGCAGGGACTGGGGTAGCGCTAGCACAGATACGCAGTATTAT.

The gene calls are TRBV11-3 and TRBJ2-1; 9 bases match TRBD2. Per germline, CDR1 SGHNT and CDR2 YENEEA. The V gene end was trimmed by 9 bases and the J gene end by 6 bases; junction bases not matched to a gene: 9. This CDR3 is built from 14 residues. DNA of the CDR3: TGTGCCAGTAGGCGACTAGCGGACTTCAATGAGCAGTTCTTC. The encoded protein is CASRRLADFNEQFF.

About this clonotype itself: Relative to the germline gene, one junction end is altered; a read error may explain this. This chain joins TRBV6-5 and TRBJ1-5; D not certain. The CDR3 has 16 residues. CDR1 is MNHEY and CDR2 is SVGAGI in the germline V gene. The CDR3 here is CASSYSKGQLNQAQHF. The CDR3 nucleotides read TGTGCCAGCAGTTACTCGAAAGGCCAGCTCAATCAGGCCCAGCATTTT.

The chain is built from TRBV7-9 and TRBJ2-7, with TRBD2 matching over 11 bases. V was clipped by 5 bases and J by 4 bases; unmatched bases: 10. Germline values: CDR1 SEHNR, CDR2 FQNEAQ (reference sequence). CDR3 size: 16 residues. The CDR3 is CASSLWRGTSGYEQYF. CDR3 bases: TGTGCCAGCAGCCTATGGAGAGGGACTAGCGGATACGAGCAGTACTTC.

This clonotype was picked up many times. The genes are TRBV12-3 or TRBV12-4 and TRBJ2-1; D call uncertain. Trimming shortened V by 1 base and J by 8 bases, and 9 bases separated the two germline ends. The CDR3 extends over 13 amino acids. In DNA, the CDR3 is TGTGCCAGCAGTTTAGACCTCGCCGATGAGCAGTTCTTC. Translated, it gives CASSLDLADEQFF.

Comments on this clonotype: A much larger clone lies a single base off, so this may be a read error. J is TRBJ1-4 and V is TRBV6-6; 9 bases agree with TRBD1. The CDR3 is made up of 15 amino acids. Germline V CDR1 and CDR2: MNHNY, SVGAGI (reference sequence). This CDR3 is CASSTGGSTNEKPFF. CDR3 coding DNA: TGTGCCAGCAGTACAGGGGGCTCGACTAATGAAAAACCGTTTTTT.

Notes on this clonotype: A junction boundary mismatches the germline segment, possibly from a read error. Here the CDR3 DNA reads TGCACCAGCAACCAACCTTTCCGAGGGGCGCAGGGTGGGGAACTGTTTTTT. The encoded protein is CTSNQPFRGAQGGELFF. V gene TRBV4-1 combines with J gene TRBJ2-2; D tentatively reads TRBD1 or TRBD2 (5 bases each). In germline, CDR1 is MGHRA, CDR2 YSYEKL. This CDR3 is 17 amino acids long.

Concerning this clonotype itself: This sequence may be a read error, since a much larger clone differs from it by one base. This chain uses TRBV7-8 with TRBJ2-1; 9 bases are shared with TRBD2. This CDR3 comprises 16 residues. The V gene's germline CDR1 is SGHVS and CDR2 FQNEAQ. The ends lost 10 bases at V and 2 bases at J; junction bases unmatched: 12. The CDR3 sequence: CANTKRGTSTYNEQFF. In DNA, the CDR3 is TGTGCCAACACCAAACGCGGGACTAGCACCTACAATGAGCAGTTCTTC.

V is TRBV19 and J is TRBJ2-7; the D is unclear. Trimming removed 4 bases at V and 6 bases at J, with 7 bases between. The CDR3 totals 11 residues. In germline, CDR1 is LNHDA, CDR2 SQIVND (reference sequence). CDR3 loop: CASSRGTEQYF. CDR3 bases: TGTGCCAGTAGTAGGGGTACCGAGCAGTACTTC. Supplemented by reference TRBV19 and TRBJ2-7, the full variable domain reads DGGITQSPKYLFRKEGQNVTLSCEQNLNHDAMYWYRQDPGQGLRLIYYSQIVNDFQKGDIAEGYSVSREKKESFPLTVTSAQKNPTAFYLCASSRGTEQYFGPGTRLTVT.

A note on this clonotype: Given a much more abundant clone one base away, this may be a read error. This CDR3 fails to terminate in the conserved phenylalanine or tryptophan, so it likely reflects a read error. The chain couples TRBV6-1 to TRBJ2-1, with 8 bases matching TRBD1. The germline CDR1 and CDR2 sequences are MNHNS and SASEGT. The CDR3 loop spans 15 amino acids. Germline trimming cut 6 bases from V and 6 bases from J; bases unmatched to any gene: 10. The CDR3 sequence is CASRQQGVRGNEQFL. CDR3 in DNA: TGTGCCAGCAGGCAACAGGGGGTAAGAGGCAATGAGCAGTTCCTC.

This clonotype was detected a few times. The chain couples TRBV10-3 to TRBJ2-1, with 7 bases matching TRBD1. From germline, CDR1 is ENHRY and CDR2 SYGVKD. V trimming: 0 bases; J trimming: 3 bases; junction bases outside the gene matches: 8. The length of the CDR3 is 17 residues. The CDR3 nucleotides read TGTGCCATCAGTGAGTCCCGGGACAGACTACACTACAATGAGCAGTTCTTC. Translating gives CAISESRDRLHYNEQFF.

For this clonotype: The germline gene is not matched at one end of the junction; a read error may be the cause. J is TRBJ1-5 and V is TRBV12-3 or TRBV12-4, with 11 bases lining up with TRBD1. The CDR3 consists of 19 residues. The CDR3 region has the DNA TGTGCCAGCAGTCCTCGGGGGGGACAGGGGGTTGGCTTTAATCAGCCCCTGCATTTT. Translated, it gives CASSPRGGQGVGFNQPLHF.